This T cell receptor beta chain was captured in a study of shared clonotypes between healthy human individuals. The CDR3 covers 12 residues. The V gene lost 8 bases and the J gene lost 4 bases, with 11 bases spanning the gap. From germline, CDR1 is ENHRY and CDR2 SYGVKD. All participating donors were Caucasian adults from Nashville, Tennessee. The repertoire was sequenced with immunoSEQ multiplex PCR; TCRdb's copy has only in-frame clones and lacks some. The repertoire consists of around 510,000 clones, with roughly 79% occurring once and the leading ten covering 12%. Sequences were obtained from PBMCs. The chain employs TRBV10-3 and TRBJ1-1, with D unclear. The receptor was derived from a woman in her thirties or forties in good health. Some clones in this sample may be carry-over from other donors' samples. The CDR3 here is CAIGNWGTEAFF. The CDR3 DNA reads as TGTGCCATCGGAAATTGGGGCACTGAAGCTTTCTTT.